The clone carrying this T cell receptor (beta chain) was detected once. As yet, its antigen is unknown. The data are from a study of T cells in localized non-small cell lung cancer. Trimming left V 1 base short and J 2 bases short, with 7 bases between. CDR1 and CDR2 from the germline V gene are SGHRS and YFSETQ. This CDR3 comprises 15 residues. Study observations and caveats: Detection in adjacent lung was observed for a median about 56 of the top 100 tumor clones. Higher adjacent-lung clonality was associated with shorter survival. Exceeding tumor, uninvolved adjacent lung had the highest T cell clonality.

Profiled with immunoSEQ multiplex PCR; TCRdb holds only in-frame clones, not every one. The sample shows about 20,000 clones, around 89% of them seen only once. The source of this sequence is a man aged 40 to 69 with stage I lung adenocarcinoma. The starting material was peripheral blood, obtained before any cancer treatment. The chain joins TRBV5-1 to TRBJ2-6, with D unresolved. The CDR3 sequence: CASSLSVAGANVLTF. CDR3 nucleotide sequence: TGCGCCAGCAGCTTGAGTGTGGCTGGGGCCAACGTCCTGACTTTC.